This T cell receptor (beta chain) was sequenced for a study of OX40 agonist ivuxolimab in advanced cancers. The ends lost 0 bases at V and 8 bases at J; junction bases unmatched: 8. There are 16 residues in the CDR3. Germline V lookup: CDR1 MNHNY, CDR2 SVGAGI (reference sequence). Assay used: immunoSEQ multiplex PCR; TCRdb lists only in-frame clones, some missing. The top ten hold 5.5% of the sample, which has about 97,000 clones, approximately 87% seen once. Blood got drawn at baseline, again on cycle 4 day 1, and then on cycle 7 day 1. The rearrangement joins TRBV6-6 to TRBJ2-1; 9 nucleotides align to TRBD2. This material consisted of CD4+ or CD8+ T cells sorted from blood, taken in a trial of the OX40 agonist ivuxolimab. The TCR was taken from an adult with an advanced solid tumor such as melanoma, head and neck, liver or kidney cancer. The DNA for the CDR3 is TGTGCCAGCAGTTACTCCGGCGGGAGGGCCGCGGATGAGCAGTTCTTC. Residues: CASSYSGGRAADEQFF.